The 28 T cell receptor beta chains listed next were all sequenced from one sample in a study of STAT5B mutations in CD4+ large granular lymphocyte leukemia. Generated by immunoSEQ multiplex PCR, the TCRdb table keeps only in-frame clones and is missing some. This repertoire shows roughly 38,000 clones, about four fifths found once; its top ten account for approximately 0.53%. Input material: CD4+ T cells from blood buffy coats. Source of these receptors: a human donor in good health.

The genes are TRBV18 and TRBJ2-1, with D possibly matching TRBD2 (6 bases). V lost 1 base to trimming and J lost 8 bases, with 12 bases between them. This CDR3 comprises 14 residues. Germline values: CDR1 KGHSH, CDR2 LQKENI. The CDR3 sequence: CASSPRTSSHEQFF. The CDR3 region has the DNA TGTGCCAGCTCACCACGCACTAGCTCCCATGAGCAGTTCTTC.

The chain employs TRBV6-1 and TRBJ1-2, with 8 bases aligning to TRBD1. Germline CDR1 reads MNHNS; CDR2 reads SASEGT. CDR3 length equals 15 residues. Unmatched junction bases numbered 14, after V lost 10 bases and J lost 4 bases. The CDR3 DNA follows: TGTGCCACCCAGGAAATCGGACAGGGAGGCTATGGCTACACCTTC. Its translation is CATQEIGQGGYGYTF.

The CDR3, as DNA: TGTGCCAGCAGCTGGTTAGGGGTTAGCACAGATACGCAGTATTTT. It specifies CASSWLGVSTDTQYF. This chain connects TRBV7-2 to TRBJ2-3; weak D call: TRBD1 (5 bases). V gave up 4 bases and J gave up 0 bases, with 11 bases separating them. From germline, CDR1 is SGHTA and CDR2 FQGNSA. CDR3 length: 15 amino acids. Drawing the rest from reference TRBV7-2 and TRBJ2-3, the complete variable domain is GAGVSQSPSNKVTEKGKDVELRCDPISGHTALYWYRQSLGQGLEFLIYFQGNSAPDKSGLPSDRFSAERTGGSVSTLTIQRTQQEDSAVYLCASSWLGVSTDTQYFGPGTRLTVL.

The chain combines TRBV18 with TRBJ2-3; 8 nucleotides match TRBD1. The CDR3 totals 15 residues. The V and J ends lost 4 bases and 0 bases, in that order; junction bases with no gene match: 3. Germline CDR1 is KGHSH and CDR2 is LQKENI. The CDR3 sequence: CASSRRGPSTDTQYF. The CDR3 nucleotides read TGTGCCAGCTCACGCAGGGGGCCTAGCACAGATACGCAGTATTTT.

As DNA, the CDR3 is TGTGCCAGCAGCTTAGGAATAGCGGGAGCTTACGAGCAGTACTTC. Translating gives CASSLGIAGAYEQYF. The chain is built from TRBV7-2 and TRBJ2-5, with 9 nucleotides matching TRBD2. The J call is uncertain, as TRBJ2-7 better fits the DNA end. The germline V gene has CDR1 SGHTA and CDR2 FQGNSA. This CDR3 has 15 amino acids.

The CDR3 DNA reads TGTGCCAGCTCACCACCGTCGGGGAGGAGCAATCAGCCCCAGCATTTT. It specifies CASSPPSGRSNQPQHF. This chain connects TRBV18 to TRBJ1-5, with D hard to call. CDR3 length: 16 amino acids. The germline V gene encodes CDR1 KGHSH and CDR2 LQKENI. V lost 0 bases to trimming and J lost 1 base, with 10 bases between them.

The chain uses TRBV13 and TRBJ2-3; D might be TRBD1 or TRBD2, each matching 6 bases. Trimming left V 1 base short and J 6 bases short, with 14 bases between. Germline loops: CDR1 PRHDT, CDR2 FYEKMQ (reference sequence). The CDR3 has 15 residues. In DNA form, the CDR3 reads TGTGCCAGCAGCTTAGTAGCCGGGGGCAGTGATACGCAGTATTTT. Translation: CASSLVAGGSDTQYF.

The chain couples TRBV27 to TRBJ2-6; D remains unclear. The CDR3 has 13 amino acids. Trimming removed 2 bases at V and 2 bases at J, with 1 base between. Germline CDR1 reads MNHEY; CDR2 reads SMNVEV (reference sequence). The CDR3 DNA reads TGTGCCAGCAGTTTAACTGGGGCCAACGTCCTGACTTTC. Its translation: CASSLTGANVLTF.

The chain combines TRBV2 with TRBJ2-5, with no clear D. The V and J ends lost 4 bases and 6 bases respectively, with 12 bases between them. CDR1 and CDR2 from the germline V gene are SNHLY and FYNNEI. This CDR3 is 13 amino acids long. The CDR3 spells CASSGFEGKTQYF. The CDR3 DNA is TGTGCCAGCAGTGGGTTTGAAGGGAAGACCCAGTACTTC.

The rearrangement links TRBV27 to TRBJ1-2, with D unresolved. V was shortened by 5 bases and J by 8 bases, with 21 bases between the two germline ends. In germline, CDR1 is MNHEY, CDR2 SMNVEV (reference sequence). The CDR3 spans 15 residues. The CDR3 sequence is CASSPLSPRKGGYTF. In nucleotides, the CDR3 is TGTGCCAGCAGTCCCCTATCCCCCCGGAAGGGAGGCTACACCTTC.

Points on this clone: Different DNA sequences within this sample yield the same CDR3. The V call is TRBV18, the J call TRBJ2-5; no clear D gene. The ends were cut back, 0 bases at V and 2 bases at J, with 7 bases in the middle. The CDR3 sequence is 14 residues long. The germline V gene encodes CDR1 KGHSH and CDR2 LQKENI. The CDR3 protein is CASSPPSTQETQYF. The CDR3 nucleotides are TGTGCCAGCTCACCACCGTCGACTCAAGAGACCCAGTACTTC.

The chain has TRBV29-1 and TRBJ2-1; no definite D call. CDR1 and CDR2 (germline): SQVTM, ANQGSEA. This CDR3 spans 10 amino acids. Trimming took off 4 bases at V and 8 bases at J, with 6 bases between the two ends. The CDR3 here is CSVAWDEQFF. In DNA form, the CDR3 reads TGCAGCGTTGCCTGGGATGAGCAGTTCTTC.

The chain uses TRBV18 and TRBJ1-2, with a possible D match to TRBD1 (6 bases). CDR1 and CDR2 from the germline V gene are KGHSH and LQKENI. There are 14 residues in the CDR3. Trimming took off 4 bases at V and 8 bases at J, with 17 bases between the two ends. CDR3 bases: TGTGCCAGCTCACGATCCCGACAGGAGGGAGGCTACACCTTC. Residues: CASSRSRQEGGYTF.

V gene TRBV5-8 combines with J gene TRBJ2-5; the match to TRBD1 covers 9 bases. This CDR3 spans 16 amino acids. The germline CDR1 and CDR2 sequences are SGHTS and YDEGEE. Trimming took 2 bases from V and 1 from J; bases not matched to a gene: 6. CDR3 sequence (DNA): TGTGCCAGCAGCTTTACCGGGACAGGGTTCCAAGAGACCCAGTACTTC. Protein sequence: CASSFTGTGFQETQYF.

CDR3: CTSRPGFQDTQYF. The CDR3 DNA reads as TGCACCAGCAGGCCGGGATTTCAAGATACGCAGTATTTT. This chain links TRBV1 with TRBJ2-3; the D call TRBD2 from the table was never checked on the DNA. TRBV1 is a recognized pseudogene. CDR3 size: 13 residues.

The chain is built from TRBV5-4 and TRBJ1-1; D call uncertain. The CDR3 spans 13 residues. Germline V CDR1 and CDR2: SGHNT, YYREEE (reference sequence). Trimming pared 6 bases from V and 3 bases from J, leaving 12 bases between. CDR3 sequence: CASKVGLDTEAFF. Written as DNA, the CDR3 is TGTGCCAGCAAGGTGGGTTTGGACACTGAAGCTTTCTTT.

CDR3 sequence reads: CASSATGGGEQYF. CDR3 bases: TGTGCCAGCAGCGCGACAGGGGGCGGCGAGCAGTACTTC. The J gene is TRBJ2-7, the V gene TRBV7-2; TRBD1 aligns across 10 bases. The CDR3 spans 13 residues. The V and J ends lost 5 bases and 6 bases, in that order; junction bases with no gene match: 4. Germline CDR1 reads SGHTA; CDR2 reads FQGNSA.

This sequence joins TRBV7-9 and TRBJ2-5; D is unresolved. The length of the CDR3 is 13 residues. Per germline, CDR1 SEHNR and CDR2 FQNEAQ (reference sequence). V was trimmed by 2 bases and J by 3 bases, leaving 7 bases between them. This CDR3 reads CASSLRREETQYF. The CDR3 nucleotides are TGTGCCAGCAGCTTACGTCGGGAAGAGACCCAGTACTTC.

V and J are TRBV19 and TRBJ1-1; perhaps TRBD1 as D (5 bases). The CDR3 consists of 16 residues. V was shortened by 5 bases and J by 2 bases, with 18 bases between the two germline ends. Per germline, CDR1 LNHDA and CDR2 SQIVND (reference sequence). Here the CDR3 DNA reads TGTGCCAGTAGTCATCTTATCACGGGGGGAAACACTGAAGCTTTCTTT. It encodes CASSHLITGGNTEAFF.

The V call is TRBV5-4, the J call TRBJ2-3, with a possible D match to TRBD2 (5 bases). This CDR3 contains 15 residues. Germline lookup yields CDR1 SGHNT and CDR2 YYREEE (reference sequence). The V end was cut by 0 bases, the J end by 8 bases, with 16 bases between. The CDR3 sequence is CASSLGVASRPTQYF. Here the CDR3 DNA reads TGTGCCAGCAGCTTGGGAGTAGCGAGCCGTCCTACGCAGTATTTT.

V gene TRBV5-5 combines with J gene TRBJ2-7; weak D call: TRBD1 (5 bases). Trimming cost V 1 base and J 6 bases, with 14 bases left between them. This CDR3 spans 14 amino acids. Germline V CDR1 and CDR2: SGHKS, YYEKEE (reference sequence). CDR3 DNA sequence: TGTGCCAGCAGCTTGAGTGAGCTAAGGGGCGAGCAGTACTTC. Translating it yields CASSLSELRGEQYF.

The chain employs TRBV5-3 and TRBJ2-1, with TRBD2 identical over 8 bases. TRBV5-3 is an ORF for which the function is uncertain. The CDR3 loop spans 16 amino acids. Trimming at V came to 3 bases and at J to 4 bases, leaving 9 bases not matched to a gene. The CDR3 DNA sequence: TGTGCCAGAAGCTCCCACGGGGGGGGAGAATACAATGAGCAGTTCTTC. Translating gives CARSSHGGGEYNEQFF.

This clone came up once. V gene TRBV18 combines with J gene TRBJ2-7, with TRBD2 matching over 14 bases. Germline loops: CDR1 KGHSH, CDR2 LQKENI. V shed 3 bases, J shed 7 bases, and the junction held 8 bases outside the gene matches. The length of the CDR3 is 16 residues. CDR3 sequence: CASSPSGLAGVQEQYF. The CDR3 DNA is TGTGCCAGCTCACCCTCGGGACTAGCGGGAGTTCAGGAGCAGTACTTC.

The gene calls are TRBV11-3 and TRBJ2-3, with TRBD2 matching 9 bases. The V segment lost 1 base and the J segment 2 bases; nucleotides outside the gene matches: 4. The CDR3 contains 16 residues. The germline gives CDR1 SGHNT, CDR2 YENEEA. The CDR3 is CASSLGRGGITDTQYF. The CDR3 nucleotides are TGTGCCAGCAGCTTAGGGCGGGGGGGCATCACAGATACGCAGTATTTT.

The CDR3 here is CASSWILVGREQFF. The DNA for the CDR3 is TGTGCCAGCAGCTGGATTCTAGTGGGCCGTGAGCAGTTCTTC. V is TRBV7-8 and J is TRBJ2-1; D not resolved. V was trimmed by 4 bases and J by 9 bases, leaving 16 bases between them. CDR1 SGHVS and CDR2 FQNEAQ come from the germline V gene. CDR3 length: 14 residues.

The sample holds a few counts of this clone. This rearrangement joins TRBV5-1 to TRBJ1-1, with D unresolved. The CDR3 runs to 16 residues. The germline V gene has CDR1 SGHRS and CDR2 YFSETQ. The V and J ends lost 1 base and 4 bases respectively, with 17 bases between them. The CDR3 reads CASSLSRGLGITEAFF. The CDR3 DNA follows: TGCGCCAGCAGCTTGTCCCGGGGTCTGGGTATCACTGAAGCTTTCTTT. The variable domain in full, completed from reference TRBV5-1 and TRBJ1-1, reads KAGVTQTPRYLIKTRGQQVTLSCSPISGHRSVSWYQQTPGQGLQFLFEYFSETQRNKGNFPGRFSGRQFSNSRSEMNVSTLELGDSALYLCASSLSRGLGITEAFFGQGTRLTVV.

CDR3 sequence reads: CASSGAEGLSTEAFF. The CDR3 DNA reads TGTGCCAGCAGTGGTGCCGAAGGACTTAGCACTGAAGCTTTCTTT. The J gene is TRBJ1-1, the V gene TRBV2, with D unresolved. V lost 4 bases and J lost 4, with 16 bases in between. The CDR3 has 15 amino acids. Germline-derived CDR1 and CDR2 are SNHLY and FYNNEI.

The chain is built from TRBV7-9 and TRBJ2-5; D uncertain. The germline V gene has CDR1 SEHNR and CDR2 FQNEAQ (reference sequence). Trimming pared 0 bases from V and 7 bases from J, leaving 12 bases between. There are 14 residues in the CDR3. The chain's CDR3 is CASSLALLEGTQYF. CDR3 DNA: TGTGCCAGCAGCTTAGCGCTCCTAGAAGGGACCCAGTACTTC.